This T cell receptor beta chain was sequenced during a study of blood T cell repertoires in COVID-19. Study as a whole: COVID-19 samples collected from the United States, Italy and Spain covered acute and convalescent phases. The cDNA or gDNA used as material had been derived from T cells, B-cell-depleted T cells, or PBMCs.

The assay was immunoSEQ multiplex PCR, and TCRdb's table has in-frame clones only and misses some. This table has 150,000 to 200,000 clones, around 81% appearing once. Participants were aged about 18 to 100 years from about two dozen US areas. Cohort placement rested on clinical history that participants reported themselves. The germline gives CDR1 MNHEY, CDR2 SVGEGT. This CDR3 has 17 amino acids. V dropped 5 bases and J dropped 2; count of bases not matched to a gene: 11. The clonotype was recovered from a man aged 35-49 years who had recovered from COVID-19. This rearrangement joins TRBV6-2 or TRBV6-3 to TRBJ1-2, with 10 nucleotides matching TRBD1. The sample consisted of PBMCs or T cells enriched from blood (not recorded which). CDR3 sequence: CASSHTGTGATNYGYTF. The CDR3 DNA sequence: TGTGCCAGCAGTCATACCGGGACAGGGGCGACGAACTATGGCTACACCTTC.